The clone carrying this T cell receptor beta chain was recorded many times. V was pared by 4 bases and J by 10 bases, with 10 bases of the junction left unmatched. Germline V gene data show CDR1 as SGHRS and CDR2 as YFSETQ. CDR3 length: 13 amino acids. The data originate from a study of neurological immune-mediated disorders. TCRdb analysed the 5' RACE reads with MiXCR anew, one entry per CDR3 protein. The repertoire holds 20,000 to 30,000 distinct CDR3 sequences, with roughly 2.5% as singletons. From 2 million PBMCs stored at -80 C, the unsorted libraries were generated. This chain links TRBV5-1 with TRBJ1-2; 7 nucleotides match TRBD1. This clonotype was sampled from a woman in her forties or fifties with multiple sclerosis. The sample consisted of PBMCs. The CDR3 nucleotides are TGCGCCAGCAGCCCCCGACAGGGTTGGACCTACACCTTC. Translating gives CASSPRQGWTYTF.